These 2 T cell receptor beta chains came from one sample sequenced in a study of chemoradiotherapy in HPV16-positive cancers. Here immunoSEQ multiplex PCR was the method, and the copy in TCRdb shows in-frame clones only, minus some. Found here are 13,000 or so clones, around 85% of them singletons; the top ten hold under 7%. The sequencing used blood, collected from a patient who underwent chemoradiotherapy. Source of these receptors: a human donor with HPV-associated anogenital cancer.

The V gene is TRBV11-2, the J gene TRBJ1-2; D not resolved. CDR3 length: 11 residues. Germline V gives CDR1 SGHAT, CDR2 FQNNGV. V was pared by 1 base and J by 8 bases, with 5 bases between. In nucleotides, the CDR3 is TGTGCCAGCAGCTTAGGTATAGGCTACACCTTC. It yields the protein CASSLGIGYTF.

The chain recombines TRBV11-2 with TRBJ2-1, with D possibly TRBD1 on 6 matching bases. Trimming removed 4 bases from V and 3 bases from J, with 16 bases in between. Per germline, CDR1 SGHAT and CDR2 FQNNGV. The CDR3 loop spans 16 amino acids. CDR3 sequence: CASSYTGNIVYNEQFF. The CDR3 DNA reads as TGTGCCAGCAGCTATACAGGGAACATTGTCTACAATGAGCAGTTCTTC.